The sample holds one count of the clone carrying this T cell receptor beta chain. Its antigen is unidentified. No conserved phenylalanine or tryptophan ends this CDR3, so it is likely a read error. This CDR3 is built from 15 residues. From germline, CDR1 is LNHNV and CDR2 YYDKDF (reference sequence). TCRdb analysed the reads with MiXCR anew, one entry per CDR3 protein. Seen here are roughly 960 distinct CDR3 sequences, over 25% observed once, and the top ten hold 28%. These data come from a study of lung T cells in sarcoidosis with Löfgren's syndrome. Study-wide background: CD4+ T cells build up in sarcoidosis bronchoalveolar lavage fluid. Löfgren's syndrome patients were the main repertoire analysis focus.

Study results and limitations: TRBV2 was the preferred pairing partner of TRAV12-1, with similar CDR3s. The most expanded V genes in Löfgren's patients were reportedly TRAV12-1 and TRBV2.

The receptor's source is a human donor with sarcoidosis (Löfgren's syndrome or another form), or a control subject (not recorded which). The rearrangement uses TRBV15 and TRBJ2-1; a possible D gene is TRBD2 (6 bases). The sequenced material came from CD4+ T cells from bronchoalveolar lavage fluid. CDR3 in amino acids: CTTRKEGSTNHEQFL. The CDR3, as DNA: TGTACCACTAGAAAGGAGGGATCAACGAACCATGAGCAGTTCCTC.